The sequence of this T cell receptor beta chain was determined in a study of blood T cell repertoires in COVID-19. The overall study: Sites in the United States, Italy and Spain provided acute and convalescent COVID-19 samples. PBMCs, B-cell-depleted T cells, or T cells were the source of the cDNA or gDNA that made up the material.

V was pared by 2 bases and J by 2 bases, with 13 bases between. CDR1 and CDR2 from the germline V gene are KGHSH and LQKENI. This CDR3 region has 16 residues. Original processing methods: Quantification of nucleated cells was approximated via reference gene primer amplification. Libraries were prepared by immunoSEQ multiplex PCR; TCRdb keeps only in-frame clonotypes and omits some of them. The DNA was the basis for D and trimming; V, J and clone size are from that table. The sample gives some 210,000 clones, approximately 91% of which show up once; around 4.8% is in the top ten. This rearrangement joins TRBV18 to TRBJ1-3; possible D gene TRBD1, 6 bases. The TCR comes from a woman in her 40s with acute or convalescent COVID-19. The sample taken for sequencing was peripheral blood. The CDR3 region is CASSPGQSGTGNTIYF. The CDR3 DNA is TGTGCCAGCTCACCAGGACAGAGTGGGACTGGAAACACCATATATTTT.